Listed below are T cell receptor beta chains from one sample, sequenced in a study of spatial heterogeneity in lung cancer. One entry per CDR3 protein, called by TCRdb with MiXCR from the 5' RACE reads. The top ten clones hold about 6.8% of a sample with tens of thousands of distinct CDR3 sequences, more than 15% of them seen once. The sequencing used PBMCs, collected at surgery. The receptors come from a male donor with early-stage non-small cell lung cancer. CDR3s include the opening cysteine and the closing phenylalanine or tryptophan. The D gene is left open where the match is weak. Clone size is stated in some rows and not others, as once, few, many or a class when expanded.

D	size	J	V	DNA	CDR3
-	many	TRBJ1-2	TRBV4-1	TGCGCCAGCAGCCAGGGCCCGGGAGATTATGGCTACACCTTC	CASSQGPGDYGYTF
-	few	TRBJ2-5	TRBV2	TGTGCCAGCAGTGATCTCAGGGTAATAGAGACCCAGTACTTC	CASSDLRVIETQYF
-	-	TRBJ2-7	TRBV6-2/TRBV6-3	TGTGCCAGCAGCGCCACTGTAGTCTACGAGCAGTACTTC	CASSATVVYEQYF
-	many	TRBJ2-6	TRBV2	TGTGCCAGCAGTGGGAGGTCTGGGGCCAACGTCCTGACTTTC	CASSGRSGANVLTF
-	few	TRBJ1-1	TRBV7-6	TGTGCCAGCAGCTTAGAGGCAGTTAGCACTGAAGCTTTCTTT	CASSLEAVSTEAFF
-	-	TRBJ2-1	TRBV7-9	TGTGCCAGCAGCTTAGGTGGCCGTAACAATGAGCAGTTCTTC	CASSLGGRNNEQFF
-	many	TRBJ1-2	TRBV29-1	TGCAGCGCTTCGTTGGCAGGCGGTGGCTACACCTTC	CSASLAGGGYTF
TRBD1	-	TRBJ2-7	TRBV2	TGTGCCAGCAGACTTCCGGGACAGGGTTACGAGCAGTACTTC	CASRLPGQGYEQYF
TRBD1	few	TRBJ2-3	TRBV6-2/TRBV6-3	TGTGCCAGCAGCCCCTTACCCCAGGGGGGCACAGATACGCAGTATTTT	CASSPLPQGGTDTQYF
TRBD2	-	TRBJ2-1	TRBV6-8	TGTGCCAGCGAGCTAGCGGGAATGAGTGAGCAGTTCTTC	CASELAGMSEQFF
TRBD2	few	TRBJ2-1	TRBV4-2	TGTGCCAGCAGCCAAACTAGCGGGAGTGAGGGTGAGCAGTTCTTC	CASSQTSGSEGEQFF
-	few	TRBJ2-1	TRBV6-5	TGTGCCGCCCAGGGGGGGGCCGAGCAGTTCTTC	CAAQGGAEQFF
-	few	TRBJ2-5	TRBV28	TGTGCCAGCAGCAGGGCAGGAACGGTTGAGACCCAGTACTTC	CASSRAGTVETQYF
-	few	TRBJ1-5	TRBV11-2	TGTGCCAGCAGCTTAGATCGGGGGGTTCGGCAGCCCCAGCATTTT	CASSLDRGVRQPQHF
-	-	TRBJ2-1	TRBV1	TGCACCAGCAGCTCCAAAGACTCGAGCTCCTACAATGAGCAGTTCTTC	CTSSSKDSSSYNEQFF
TRBD1	-	TRBJ1-1	TRBV7-9	TGTGCCAGCAGCTTCGAGGACAGGGAAGCTTTCTTT	CASSFEDREAFF
-	many	TRBJ2-3	TRBV29-1	TGCAGCGTTGATCCAAACACAGATACGCAGTATTTT	CSVDPNTDTQYF
TRBD2	-	TRBJ2-5	TRBV5-1	TGCGCCAGCAGCTTGAATCGTGCGGGAGTCAAAGAGACCCAGTACTTC	CASSLNRAGVKETQYF
TRBD1	-	TRBJ2-7	TRBV2	TGTGCCAGCCTACAGGGGAACGAGCAGTACTTC	CASLQGNEQYF
-	few	TRBJ2-1	TRBV7-2	TGTGCCAGCAGCCCGGCTATAGCGGTTAGGGAGCAGTTCTTC	CASSPAIAVREQFF
-	-	TRBJ1-3	TRBV7-2	TGTGCCAGCAGCTCAGGGTCTGGGGGAAACACCATATATTTT	CASSSGSGGNTIYF
TRBD2	-	TRBJ2-1	TRBV5-5	TGTGCCAGCGGGGCGGCCGGGACTAGCGGCAGCTCCTACAATGAGCAGTTCTTC	CASGAAGTSGSSYNEQFF
TRBD1	few	TRBJ2-5	TRBV27	TGTGCCAGCAGTTTGGGACAGGCCTCACAAGAGACCCAGTACTTC	CASSLGQASQETQYF
-	-	TRBJ2-5	TRBV27	TGTGCCAGCAGTCCTAGCCCTCGGCAGGGCTACCAAGAGACCCAGTACTTC	CASSPSPRQGYQETQYF
TRBD1	-	TRBJ1-5	TRBV6-5	TGTGCCAGCAAACAGGGGTTGTGGGGCAATCAGCCCCAGCATTTT	CASKQGLWGNQPQHF
-	-	TRBJ2-7	TRBV12-3/TRBV12-4	TGTGCCAGCAGTTCGGAGCGGTACGAGCAGTACTTC	CASSSERYEQYF
-	-	TRBJ2-1	TRBV29-1	TGCAGCGTTGAAGGGATGGGGTCCAGCTCCTACAATGAGCAGTTCTTC	CSVEGMGSSSYNEQFF
-	-	TRBJ1-4	TRBV7-2	TGTGCCAGCAGCCCAAGGACAGATCCAACTAATGAAAAACTGTTTTTT	CASSPRTDPTNEKLFF
TRBD2	-	TRBJ2-1	TRBV7-2	TGTGCCAGCAGCCCGGGACTAGCAGATTACAATGAGCAGTTCTTC	CASSPGLADYNEQFF
-	-	TRBJ1-2	TRBV6-1	TGTGCCAGCAGTGAACGGCTGTTATGGGGCTACACCTTC	CASSERLLWGYTF
-	few	TRBJ1-1	TRBV6-5	TGTGCCAGCAGTTACTCCAGGGGCTTCGGGACTGAAGCTTTCTTT	CASSYSRGFGTEAFF
-	many	TRBJ2-1	TRBV7-2	TGTGCCAGCAGCTCAACAACAGGGTTCACTGAGCAGTTCTTC	CASSSTTGFTEQFF
-	many	TRBJ2-5	TRBV29-1	TGCAGCCAGACCGGGGTCCGGGAGACCCAGTACTTC	CSQTGVRETQYF
-	few	TRBJ2-5	TRBV9	TGTGCCAGCAGCGTAGACCCAGCATTCCAAGAGACCCAGTACTTC	CASSVDPAFQETQYF
TRBD1	-	TRBJ2-1	TRBV29-1	TGCAGCGTTGGGACAGGGGGCGGGGAGCAGTTCTTC	CSVGTGGGEQFF
-	few	TRBJ2-3	TRBV3-2	TGTGCACCCCAGGACACAGATACGCAGTATTTT	CAPQDTDTQYF
TRBD1	few	TRBJ2-7	TRBV5-5	TGTGCCAGCAGCTGGGCGACAGGGGCCTACGAGCAGTACTTC	CASSWATGAYEQYF
-	few	TRBJ2-3	TRBV18	TGTGCCAGCTCACCGAGCATGACAAACCGGGACCCGCGGTATTTT	CASSPSMTNRDPRYF
TRBD2	many	TRBJ2-3	TRBV5-5	TGTGCCAGCAGCCCAGGACTAGAACTTACGCAGTATTTT	CASSPGLELTQYF
TRBD2	few	TRBJ2-7	TRBV27	TGTGCCAGCAGTTCGAGGACTAGCGGGTACTACGAGCAGTACTTC	CASSSRTSGYYEQYF
-	few	TRBJ2-2	TRBV14	TGTGCCAGCAGCCAAGCTCTGGGGAGAACCGGGGAGCTGTTTTTT	CASSQALGRTGELFF
-	few	TRBJ1-2	TRBV29-1	TGCAGCGGGGGAAGTCTGAACTATGGCTACACCTTC	CSGGSLNYGYTF
TRBD1	few	TRBJ2-7	TRBV12-3/TRBV12-4	TGTGCCAGCAGCCCCACAGGGGCCCGCTACGAGCAGTACTTC	CASSPTGARYEQYF
-	few	TRBJ2-6	TRBV28	TGTGCCAGCGTCCTGAGTGGGGCCAACGTCCTGACTTTC	CASVLSGANVLTF
TRBD2	-	TRBJ2-3	TRBV7-2	TGTGCCAGCAGCTTAGCGCCGAGGACTAGCGGGGGAAATACGCAGTATTTT	CASSLAPRTSGGNTQYF
-	-	TRBJ1-6	TRBV5-4	TGTGCCAGCAGCTTGGGATCAGGGTCTAATTCACCCCTCCACTTT	CASSLGSGSNSPLHF
-	many	TRBJ2-7	TRBV3-1	TGTGCCAGCAGCCAAGGCGCGAATTCCTACGAGCAGTACTTC	CASSQGANSYEQYF
-	few	TRBJ2-1	TRBV9	TGTGCCAGCTCTCCCGACCCCCGGGGGCGGGACAATGAGCAGTTCTTC	CASSPDPRGRDNEQFF
TRBD1	-	TRBJ1-4	TRBV5-1	TGCGCCAGCAGCTGGGGAGACCGACAGGGATTAAGTGAAAAACTGTTTTTT	CASSWGDRQGLSEKLFF
-	many	TRBJ2-1	TRBV27	TGTGCCAGCAGTTATAGGGGAGTTATCGGGGGAGATGAGCAGTTCTTC	CASSYRGVIGGDEQFF